This T cell receptor (beta chain) is from a study of cytotoxic CD8 clonotypes in ibrutinib-treated CLL. Across the whole study: Complete response was seen in 2 patients and partial in some 24; some 12 progressed and about 15 stayed remitted after a median about six years. With a range of 6 to 36, the median treatment time before response samples were taken was eleven to twelve months.

Profiled with immunoSEQ multiplex PCR; TCRdb holds only in-frame clones, not every one. The sample holds some 200,000 clones; 55% to 85% are singletons and the top ten take roughly an eighth. Study findings and constraints: On treatment, the uncommon public clonotypes contracted or remained stable.

The CDR3 contains 14 residues. The V gene's germline CDR1 is SGHNT and CDR2 YYREEE (reference sequence). V lost 0 bases and J lost 8, with 13 bases in between. In the case of this clone: Its antigen is not known.

TCR beta library input comprised approximately 2 micrograms of genomic DNA from cryopreserved PBMCs. Sequenced material: PBMCs, taken after 24 months of ibrutinib treatment. The V and J genes are TRBV5-4 and TRBJ2-3; D gene unclear. The TCR comes from a human donor with chronic lymphocytic leukemia. The CDR3 sequence: CASSLESPQATQYF. The CDR3 DNA sequence: TGTGCCAGCAGCTTGGAATCCCCGCAAGCTACGCAGTATTTT.